A selection of T cell receptor beta chains follows, all from one sample in a study of technical replicates of blood from a handful of donors. Generated by immunoSEQ multiplex PCR, the TCRdb table keeps only in-frame clones and is missing some. The sample shows tens of thousands of clones, 97% of them seen only once. The sequencing sample was made of T cells isolated from PBMCs. Every receptor here comes from a human donor in good health. The CDR3 runs from the conserved cysteine through the conserved F or W. D genes are given only for firm matches. Clone size is not always given. Where it is, it says once, few, many or a class for expanded clones.

d_gene: NA
j_gene: TRBJ1-5
v_gene: TRBV2
abundance: NA
CDR3nt: TGTGCCAGCAGTGAAGAACAGAATCAGCCCCAGCATTTT
CDR3aa: CASSEEQNQPQHF

d_gene: TRBD1
j_gene: TRBJ2-7
v_gene: TRBV5-4
abundance: NA
CDR3nt: TGTGCCAGCAGCTACCTTGACAGGGAACCCTCCTACGAGCAGTACTTC
CDR3aa: CASSYLDREPSYEQYF

d_gene: TRBD2
j_gene: TRBJ2-1
v_gene: TRBV15
abundance: NA
CDR3nt: TGTGCCACCAGCGCCTCTTCGGGGCTAGCGGGTCGCAATGAGCAGTTCTTC
CDR3aa: CATSASSGLAGRNEQFF

d_gene: TRBD1
j_gene: TRBJ1-2
v_gene: TRBV6-1
abundance: NA
CDR3nt: TGTGCCAGCAGTCCCACAGGGGGCTGGGATGGCTACACCTTC
CDR3aa: CASSPTGGWDGYTF

d_gene: NA
j_gene: TRBJ2-7
v_gene: TRBV6-5
abundance: NA
CDR3nt: TGTGCCAGCAGCTACTCTACTAGTTACGAGCAGTACTTC
CDR3aa: CASSYSTSYEQYF

d_gene: TRBD1
j_gene: TRBJ1-5
v_gene: TRBV7-8
abundance: NA
CDR3nt: TGTGCCAGCAGCTTATTGACAGGGCAACTGAATCAGCCCCAGCATTTT
CDR3aa: CASSLLTGQLNQPQHF

d_gene: TRBD1
j_gene: TRBJ1-1
v_gene: TRBV6-5
abundance: NA
CDR3nt: TGTGCCAGCAGCAACGGACAGGGCACTGCGGAAGCTTTCTTT
CDR3aa: CASSNGQGTAEAFF

d_gene: NA
j_gene: TRBJ2-7
v_gene: TRBV6-5
abundance: NA
CDR3nt: TGTGCCAGCAGTTACGTTACGGGGTCCTACGAGCAGTACTTC
CDR3aa: CASSYVTGSYEQYF

d_gene: TRBD2
j_gene: TRBJ2-7
v_gene: TRBV27
abundance: NA
CDR3nt: TGTGCCAGCAGGGCCGGGACTAGCAACTACGAGCAGTACTTC
CDR3aa: CASRAGTSNYEQYF

d_gene: NA
j_gene: TRBJ2-2
v_gene: TRBV7-9
abundance: NA
CDR3nt: TGTGCCAGCATAAAAGGGGCGGACACCGGGGAGCTGTTTTTT
CDR3aa: CASIKGADTGELFF

d_gene: NA
j_gene: TRBJ1-2
v_gene: TRBV5-5
abundance: NA
CDR3nt: TGTGCCAGCAGCTTTGGGCTCTTGGGGGGCTATGGCTACACCTTC
CDR3aa: CASSFGLLGGYGYTF

d_gene: TRBD1
j_gene: TRBJ2-3
v_gene: TRBV7-3
abundance: NA
CDR3nt: TGTGCCAGCAGCCTGGACAGGGGGGCAGATACGCAGTATTTT
CDR3aa: CASSLDRGADTQYF

d_gene: TRBD1
j_gene: TRBJ1-5
v_gene: TRBV7-8
abundance: NA
CDR3nt: TGTGCCAGCAGCTTGGGGACAGTAAATCAGCCCCAGCATTTT
CDR3aa: CASSLGTVNQPQHF

d_gene: TRBD1
j_gene: TRBJ1-6
v_gene: TRBV7-3
abundance: NA
CDR3nt: TGTGCCAGCCCCTATGAGGTGACGAGACAGGCCAGGGGGATAGATTCACCCCTCCACTTT
CDR3aa: CASPYEVTRQARGIDSPLHF

d_gene: TRBD1
j_gene: TRBJ2-7
v_gene: TRBV19
abundance: NA
CDR3nt: TGTGCCAGTAATTCAGGGACAGGGGATCACGAGCAGTACTTC
CDR3aa: CASNSGTGDHEQYF

d_gene: TRBD1
j_gene: TRBJ1-1
v_gene: TRBV7-9
abundance: NA
CDR3nt: TGTGCCAGCAGCTTACAGGGGGAAGCTTCTGAAGCTTTCTTT
CDR3aa: CASSLQGEASEAFF

d_gene: TRBD1
j_gene: TRBJ2-1
v_gene: TRBV29-1
abundance: NA
CDR3nt: TGCAGCGCCCGAGACAGGGGAAGGGGAAATGAGCAGTTCTTC
CDR3aa: CSARDRGRGNEQFF

d_gene: NA
j_gene: TRBJ2-3
v_gene: TRBV27
abundance: NA
CDR3nt: TGTGCCAGCAACGGCGGGGCTAGCACAGATACGCAGTATTTT
CDR3aa: CASNGGASTDTQYF

d_gene: NA
j_gene: TRBJ2-5
v_gene: TRBV28
abundance: NA
CDR3nt: TGTGCCAGCACAACCCCTGACAGCCAAGAGACCCAGTACTTC
CDR3aa: CASTTPDSQETQYF

d_gene: NA
j_gene: TRBJ1-3
v_gene: TRBV4-1
abundance: NA
CDR3nt: TGCGCCAGCAGTCCAGGCACTGGAAACACCATATATTTT
CDR3aa: CASSPGTGNTIYF

d_gene: TRBD1
j_gene: TRBJ1-6
v_gene: TRBV15
abundance: NA
CDR3nt: TGTGCCACCAGCAGAGCCGGGACAGGGGAGAATTCACCCCTCCACTTT
CDR3aa: CATSRAGTGENSPLHF

d_gene: TRBD2
j_gene: TRBJ2-1
v_gene: TRBV5-1
abundance: NA
CDR3nt: TGCGCCAGCAGCTTGGAACTAGCGGGAGACAATGAGCAGTTCTTC
CDR3aa: CASSLELAGDNEQFF

d_gene: TRBD1
j_gene: TRBJ2-7
v_gene: TRBV5-6
abundance: NA
CDR3nt: TGTGCCAGCAGCTTGGCCGGTGGGACAGGTGGAAGGGAGCAGTACTTC
CDR3aa: CASSLAGGTGGREQYF

d_gene: TRBD1
j_gene: TRBJ1-2
v_gene: TRBV7-9
abundance: NA
CDR3nt: TGTGCCAGCAGCCGCACGCAGGGGGTTCGTAACTATGGCTACACCTTC
CDR3aa: CASSRTQGVRNYGYTF

d_gene: NA
j_gene: TRBJ1-2
v_gene: TRBV5-1
abundance: NA
CDR3nt: TGCGCCAGCAGCCAAGCCTCCCGGGGGGACTATGGCTACACCTTC
CDR3aa: CASSQASRGDYGYTF

d_gene: NA
j_gene: TRBJ2-6
v_gene: TRBV2
abundance: NA
CDR3nt: TGTGCCAGCAGTGCCCCTAGTTCTGGGGCCAACGTCCTGACTTTC
CDR3aa: CASSAPSSGANVLTF

d_gene: TRBD1
j_gene: TRBJ2-1
v_gene: TRBV9
abundance: NA
CDR3nt: TGTGCCAGCAGCGTAGAGGGGGCGAGCTACAATGAGCAGTTCTTC
CDR3aa: CASSVEGASYNEQFF

d_gene: NA
j_gene: TRBJ2-7
v_gene: TRBV6-5
abundance: NA
CDR3nt: TGTGCCAGCAGTTATAGCGTGGGCTACGAGCAGTACTTC
CDR3aa: CASSYSVGYEQYF

d_gene: TRBD2
j_gene: TRBJ2-7
v_gene: TRBV11-2
abundance: NA
CDR3nt: TGTGCCAGCAGGATAGCGGGAGGATCTTACGAGCAGTACTTC
CDR3aa: CASRIAGGSYEQYF

d_gene: NA
j_gene: TRBJ2-7
v_gene: TRBV7-8
abundance: NA
CDR3nt: TGTGCCAGCAGCTTAGGCGTAGCCTCCTACGAGCAGTACTTC
CDR3aa: CASSLGVASYEQYF

d_gene: NA
j_gene: TRBJ1-5
v_gene: TRBV29-1
abundance: NA
CDR3nt: TGCAGCGTTAGTGGGGACATGTATCAGCCCCAGCATTTT
CDR3aa: CSVSGDMYQPQHF

d_gene: NA
j_gene: TRBJ1-4
v_gene: TRBV10-1
abundance: NA
CDR3nt: TGCGCCAGCAGTGATCCGGGTGAAAAACTGTTTTTT
CDR3aa: CASSDPGEKLFF

d_gene: TRBD2
j_gene: TRBJ2-5
v_gene: TRBV10-1
abundance: NA
CDR3nt: TGCGCCAGCAGTGAGTTGAGCGGGGCCCAAGAGACCCAGTACTTC
CDR3aa: CASSELSGAQETQYF

d_gene: NA
j_gene: TRBJ1-5
v_gene: TRBV6-1
abundance: once
CDR3nt: TGTGCCAGCAGTGTCGGGGAGGGGGGGCAGCCCCAGCATTTT
CDR3aa: CASSVGEGGQPQHF

d_gene: NA
j_gene: TRBJ2-1
v_gene: TRBV30
abundance: NA
CDR3nt: TGTGCCTGGAGTGACAGGGTTAGCTCCTACAATGAGCAGTTCTTC
CDR3aa: CAWSDRVSSYNEQFF

d_gene: TRBD2
j_gene: TRBJ2-7
v_gene: TRBV19
abundance: NA
CDR3nt: TGTGCCAGTAGTCGGGACTACCACGAGCAGTACTTC
CDR3aa: CASSRDYHEQYF

d_gene: TRBD2
j_gene: TRBJ2-1
v_gene: TRBV28
abundance: NA
CDR3nt: TGTGCCAGCAGCCTCGCGGCGGGAGGCTCCTACAATGAGCAGTTCTTC
CDR3aa: CASSLAAGGSYNEQFF